The T cell receptor beta chain described here comes from a study of blood T cells in healthy people across ages. It was with a sample-barcoded 5' primer and a J-beta primer mix that a second PCR of about 6 to 11 cycles was run. Individual samples furnished no less than 2.5 million CDR3-containing paired-end reads apiece. MiXCR, applied by TCRdb to the 5' RACE reads, yields one record per CDR3 protein. This sample has over 700,000 distinct CDR3 sequences, with more than 20% found just once. Trimming removed 6 bases at V and 4 bases at J, with 16 bases between. The CDR3 is 15 residues long. Germline values: CDR1 MNHNY, CDR2 SVGAGI (reference sequence). Isolation recovered at least 7 million PBMCs from every sample. These data were also reused for a study on T cells of mothers and their children. That work states: A slight, non-significant increase in overlap was found for related mother-child pairs relative to unrelated pairs.

The sequence was obtained from a boy aged 5-17 years in good health. The V call is TRBV6-6, the J call TRBJ1-5; a weak D match, TRBD1 (6 bases). Material: blood. DNA of the CDR3: TGTGCCAGCAGGCCGGGACCACAGGGTAATCAGCCCCAGCATTTT. This encodes CASRPGPQGNQPQHF.